Shown below are 15 T cell receptor beta chains from a single sample sequenced in a study of cytomegalovirus exposure and HLA in healthy donors. The PCR was carried out with 60 Vbeta primers and 13 Jbeta primers. TCRdb's table, derived via immunoSEQ multiplex PCR, lists solely in-frame clones and lacks some. This sample has about 150,000 clones, with about four fifths found just once. Material: PBMCs. The receptors stem from a human donor in good health.

The CDR3 loop is CASSLKGSNEKLFF. CDR3 coding DNA: TGTGCCAGCTCCCTAAAGGGGTCTAATGAAAAACTGTTTTTT. The gene calls are TRBV18 and TRBJ1-4; TRBD1 might be the D (5 bases). This CDR3 spans 14 amino acids. Germline V gene sequence: CDR1 KGHSH, CDR2 LQKENI. V was cut by 6 bases and J by 3 bases, with 11 bases left in between. The entire variable domain, with the rest obtained from reference TRBV18 and TRBJ1-4, is as follows: NAGVMQNPRHLVRRRGQEARLRCSPMKGHSHVYWYRQLPEEGLKFMVYLQKENIIDESGMPKERFSAEFPKEGPSILRIQQVVRGDSAAYFCASSLKGSNEKLFFGSGTQLSVL.

The chain employs TRBV28 and TRBJ1-2; weak D call: TRBD1 (5 bases). Germline V gene sequence: CDR1 MDHEN, CDR2 SYDVKM. The germline V and J ends were trimmed by 7 bases and 7 bases, with 10 bases remaining between them. This CDR3 has 11 residues. The CDR3 DNA reads as TGTGCCAGCATCGGGGGTAGTGGCTACACCTTC. It specifies CASIGGSGYTF.

V usage is TRBV2 and J usage is TRBJ2-4, with 7 bases fitting TRBD2. After removal of 7 bases from V and 0 bases from J, the junction contained 6 bases not matched to a gene. CDR1 SNHLY and CDR2 FYNNEI come from the germline V gene. The CDR3 length is 15 residues. CDR3 amino acids: CASNKRDLAKNIQYF. In DNA form, the CDR3 reads TGTGCCAGCAACAAGCGGGACCTAGCCAAAAACATTCAGTACTTC.

A remark on this clone: A read error may account for a junction end that differs from germline. The chain couples TRBV29-1 to TRBJ2-3, with D possibly TRBD1 on 5 matching bases. Germline V gene sequence: CDR1 SQVTM, CDR2 ANQGSEA. The CDR3 sequence is 18 residues long. The CDR3 DNA is TGCAGCGTAGAAGGGTCCTTAAGGGGTTCCCACGCGTCAGATACGCAGTATTTT. Translating gives CSVEGSLRGSHASDTQYF.

The gene calls are TRBV30 and TRBJ2-2, with D possibly matching TRBD2 (6 bases). V was shortened by 2 bases and J by 7 bases, with 14 bases between the two germline ends. CDR1 GTSNPN and CDR2 SVGIG come from the germline V gene (reference sequence). CDR3 length equals 14 residues. CDR3 coding DNA: TGTGCCTGGAGTCTCGGGGGAGTCGGCGGGGAGCTGTTTTTT. It translates to CAWSLGGVGGELFF.

J is TRBJ2-3 and V is TRBV6-5, with D tentatively TRBD1 (5 bases). This CDR3 spans 13 amino acids. Looked up from germline, CDR1 is MNHEY and CDR2 is SVGAGI. Trimming removed 7 bases at V and 2 bases at J, with 10 bases between. The CDR3 reads CASNRTHTDTQYF. For the CDR3, the DNA is TGTGCCAGCAACAGGACCCACACAGATACGCAGTATTTT.

The chain is built from TRBV19 and TRBJ1-5; D remains ambiguous. The V gene lost 6 bases and the J gene lost 1 base, with 22 bases spanning the gap. The V gene's germline CDR1 is LNHDA and CDR2 SQIVND (reference sequence). This CDR3 spans 18 amino acids. CDR3 amino acids: CASSMSLSVPGSNQPQHF. CDR3 bases: TGTGCCAGTAGCATGAGCCTTTCCGTCCCAGGCAGCAATCAGCCCCAGCATTTT.

The V call is TRBV2, the J call TRBJ2-7; TRBD1 matches 9 bases. This CDR3 spans 14 amino acids. Germline V gives CDR1 SNHLY, CDR2 FYNNEI. Trimming cost V 6 bases and J 2 bases; bases outside gene matches: 5. CDR3 residues: CASSRQGGTYEQYF. DNA for the CDR3: TGTGCCAGCAGCCGACAGGGGGGGACCTACGAGCAGTACTTC.

The chain joins TRBV11-2 to TRBJ2-1, with TRBD2 identical over 9 bases. The CDR3 contains 18 residues. Germline CDR1 reads SGHAT; CDR2 reads FQNNGV. V shed 1 base and J 7 bases; nucleotides not matched to a gene: 14. The CDR3 spells CASSLVAVVAGVGNEQFF. The CDR3 nucleotides read TGTGCCAGCAGCTTAGTAGCGGTGGTAGCGGGAGTAGGAAATGAGCAGTTCTTC. Full variable domain (missing parts from reference TRBV11-2 and TRBJ2-1): EAGVAQSPRYKIIEKRQSVAFWCNPISGHATLYWYQQILGQGPKLLIQFQNNGVVDDSQLPKDRFSAERLKGVDSTLKIQPAKLEDSAVYLCASSLVAVVAGVGNEQFFGPGTRLTVL.

The V gene is TRBV4-1, the J gene TRBJ2-7; D gene unclear. V lost 1 base and J lost 4, with 11 bases in between. The CDR3 is 14 amino acids. Looked up from germline, CDR1 is MGHRA and CDR2 is YSYEKL. CDR3 DNA sequence: TGCGCCAGCAGCCAAGGAGGCCAATCATACGAGCAGTACTTC. Residues: CASSQGGQSYEQYF.

Turning to this clone: A junction end diverges from the germline sequence, so it may reflect a read error. V is TRBV7-2 and J is TRBJ1-4, with D perhaps TRBD1 (6 bases). This CDR3 spans 13 amino acids. Germline V gene lookup returns CDR1 SGHTA and CDR2 FQGNSA. CDR3 nucleotide sequence: TGTGCCAGCTGGGAGGGGGGTAATGGAAAACTGTTTTTT. It translates to CASWEGGNGKLFF. Complete variable domain (other parts from reference TRBV7-2 and TRBJ1-4): GAGVSQSPSNKVTEKGKDVELRCDPISGHTALYWYRQSLGQGLEFLIYFQGNSAPDKSGLPSDRFSAERTGGSVSTLTIQRTQQEDSAVYLCASWEGGNGKLFFGSGTQLSVL.

Concerning this clone itself: This same CDR3 is encoded by further DNA sequences in the sample. V usage is TRBV7-2 and J usage is TRBJ2-1, with 8 positions matching TRBD2. The V gene's germline CDR1 is SGHTA and CDR2 FQGNSA. V trimming: 5 bases; J trimming: 4 bases; junction bases outside the gene matches: 4. The CDR3 has 14 amino acids. CDR3 coding DNA: TGTGCCAGCAGCCCGACGGGAGGGTACAATGAGCAGTTCTTC. It codes for CASSPTGGYNEQFF.

The chain combines TRBV7-6 with TRBJ1-1; perhaps TRBD1 as D (5 bases). The CDR3 consists of 17 residues. In germline, CDR1 is SGHVS, CDR2 FNYEAQ. The V gene lost 1 base and the J gene lost 1 base, with 16 bases spanning the gap. The CDR3, as DNA: TGTGCCAGCAGCTTAGGCGGGTGGGGACTCTCGAACACTGAAGCTTTCTTT. Translated, it gives CASSLGGWGLSNTEAFF.

This chain uses TRBV9 with TRBJ1-2; D gene ambiguous. Germline CDR1 SGDLS, CDR2 YYNGEE. V was shortened by 4 bases and J by 4 bases, with 11 bases between the two germline ends. The CDR3 spans 13 residues. CDR3 in amino acids: CASSQGGSYGYTF. The CDR3 DNA reads TGTGCCAGCAGCCAAGGCGGCAGCTATGGCTACACCTTC.

Points on this clone: Within the sample, other DNA sequences also encode this same CDR3. This chain connects TRBV27 to TRBJ2-3; D not resolved. Germline V gene sequence: CDR1 MNHEY, CDR2 SMNVEV (reference sequence). Trimming left V 0 bases short and J 3 bases short, with 4 bases between. This CDR3 region has 13 residues. The CDR3 region is CASSLSSTDTQYF. DNA of the CDR3: TGTGCCAGCAGTTTATCGTCTACAGATACGCAGTATTTT.